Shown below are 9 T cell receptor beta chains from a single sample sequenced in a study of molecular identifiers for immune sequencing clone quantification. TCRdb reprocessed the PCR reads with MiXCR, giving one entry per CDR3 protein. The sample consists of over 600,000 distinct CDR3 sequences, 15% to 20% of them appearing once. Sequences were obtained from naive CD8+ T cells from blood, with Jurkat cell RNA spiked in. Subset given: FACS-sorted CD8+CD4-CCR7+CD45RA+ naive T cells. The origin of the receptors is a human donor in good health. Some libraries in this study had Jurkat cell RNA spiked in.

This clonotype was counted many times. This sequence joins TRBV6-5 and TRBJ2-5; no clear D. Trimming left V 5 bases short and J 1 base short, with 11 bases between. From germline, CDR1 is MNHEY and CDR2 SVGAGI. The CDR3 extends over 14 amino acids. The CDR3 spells CASSILGGQETQYF. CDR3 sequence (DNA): TGTGCCAGCAGTATCCTAGGCGGCCAAGAGACCCAGTACTTC.

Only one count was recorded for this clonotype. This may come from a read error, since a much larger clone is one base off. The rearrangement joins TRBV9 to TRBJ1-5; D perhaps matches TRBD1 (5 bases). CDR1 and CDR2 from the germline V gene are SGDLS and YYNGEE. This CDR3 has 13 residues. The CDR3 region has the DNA TGTGCCAACAGCGGGGAGGAAGGGGAAAACCAGCATTTT. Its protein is CANSGEEGENQHF.

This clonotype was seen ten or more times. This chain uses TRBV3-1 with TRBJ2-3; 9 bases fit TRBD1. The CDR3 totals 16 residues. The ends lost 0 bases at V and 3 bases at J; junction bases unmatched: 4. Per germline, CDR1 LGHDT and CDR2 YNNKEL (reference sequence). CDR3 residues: CASSQDGTGITDTQYF. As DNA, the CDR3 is TGTGCCAGCAGCCAAGACGGGACAGGGATAACAGATACGCAGTATTTT.

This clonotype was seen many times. The CDR3 sequence is CASSEASEQFF. The CDR3 DNA reads TGTGCCAGCAGTGAAGCGAGCGAGCAGTTCTTC. The chain joins TRBV2 to TRBJ2-1; D call uncertain. The CDR3 has 11 amino acids. Trimming left V 0 bases short and J 10 bases short, with 4 bases between. The germline gives CDR1 SNHLY, CDR2 FYNNEI.

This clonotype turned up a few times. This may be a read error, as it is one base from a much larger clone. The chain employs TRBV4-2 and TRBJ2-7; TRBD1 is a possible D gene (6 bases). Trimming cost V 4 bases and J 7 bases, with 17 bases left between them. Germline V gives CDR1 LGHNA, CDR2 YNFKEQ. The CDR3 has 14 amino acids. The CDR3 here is CASSPRDTRREQYF. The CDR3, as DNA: TGTGCCAGCAGCCCCCGGGACACGCGAAGGGAGCAGTACTTC.

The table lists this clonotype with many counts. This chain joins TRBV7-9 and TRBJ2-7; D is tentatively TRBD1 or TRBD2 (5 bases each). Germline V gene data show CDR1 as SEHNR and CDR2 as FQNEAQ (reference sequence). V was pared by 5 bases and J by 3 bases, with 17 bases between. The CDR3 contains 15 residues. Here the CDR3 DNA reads TGTGCCAGCAGCAATGGGGGAGACCCTATCTACGAGCAGTACTTC. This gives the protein CASSNGGDPIYEQYF.

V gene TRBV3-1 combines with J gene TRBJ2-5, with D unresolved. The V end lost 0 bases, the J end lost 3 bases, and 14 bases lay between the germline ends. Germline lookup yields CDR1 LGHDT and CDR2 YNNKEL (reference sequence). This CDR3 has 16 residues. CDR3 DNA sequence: TGTGCCAGCAGCCAAGAATACGGGCAGGAAAAAGAGACCCAGTACTTC. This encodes CASSQEYGQEKETQYF.

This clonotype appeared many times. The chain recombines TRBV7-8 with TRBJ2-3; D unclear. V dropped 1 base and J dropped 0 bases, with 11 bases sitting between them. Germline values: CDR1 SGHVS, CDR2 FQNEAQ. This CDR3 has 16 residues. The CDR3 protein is CASSLVGYFSTDTQYF. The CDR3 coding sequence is TGTGCCAGCAGCTTAGTCGGGTATTTTAGCACAGATACGCAGTATTTT.

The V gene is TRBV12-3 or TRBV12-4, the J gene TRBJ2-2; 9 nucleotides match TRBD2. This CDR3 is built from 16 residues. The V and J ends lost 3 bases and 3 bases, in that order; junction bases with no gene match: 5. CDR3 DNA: TGTGCCAGCAGTTTTATCCTAGCGGGGTACACCGGGGAGCTGTTTTTT. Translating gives CASSFILAGYTGELFF.